This TCR beta chain was retrieved from a study of blood T cell repertoires in COVID-19. This clone was observed a handful of times. Sequencing used immunoSEQ multiplex PCR; TCRdb keeps in-frame clones, though not all of them. The repertoire has fewer than 120,000 clones, approximately 79% of them found once; the top ten carry around 16%. This CDR3 has 14 amino acids. Germline V CDR1 and CDR2: SGHTA, FQGNSA. The germline V and J ends were trimmed by 1 base and 1 base, with 7 bases remaining between them. The chain employs TRBV7-2 and TRBJ1-2; unclear D gene. Input material: peripheral blood. This receptor was taken from a woman older than 75 with active or convalescent COVID-19. CDR3 loop: CASSLGSSNYGYTF. CDR3 DNA sequence: TGTGCCAGCAGCTTAGGTTCCAGTAACTATGGCTACACCTTC.